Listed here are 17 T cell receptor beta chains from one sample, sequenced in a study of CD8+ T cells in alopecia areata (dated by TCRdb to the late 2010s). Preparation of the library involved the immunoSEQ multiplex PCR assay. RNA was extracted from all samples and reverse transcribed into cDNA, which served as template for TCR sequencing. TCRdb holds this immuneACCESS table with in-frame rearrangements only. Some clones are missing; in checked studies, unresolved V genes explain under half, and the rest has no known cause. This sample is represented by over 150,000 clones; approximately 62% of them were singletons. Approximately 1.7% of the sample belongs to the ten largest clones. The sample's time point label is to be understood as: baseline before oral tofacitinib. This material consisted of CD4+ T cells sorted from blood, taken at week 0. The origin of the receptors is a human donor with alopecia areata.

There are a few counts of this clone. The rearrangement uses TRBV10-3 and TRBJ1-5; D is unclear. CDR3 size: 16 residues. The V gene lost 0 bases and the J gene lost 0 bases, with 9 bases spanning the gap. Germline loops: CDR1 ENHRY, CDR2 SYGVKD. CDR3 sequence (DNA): TGTGCCATCAGTGAGTCTATAGGGATTAGCAATCAGCCCCAGCATTTT. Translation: CAISESIGISNQPQHF.

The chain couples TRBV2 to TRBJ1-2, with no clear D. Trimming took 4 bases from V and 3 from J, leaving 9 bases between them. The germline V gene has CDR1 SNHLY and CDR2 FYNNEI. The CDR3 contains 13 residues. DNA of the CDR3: TGTGCCAGCAGTGCAGACGGCCACTATGGCTACACCTTC. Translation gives CASSADGHYGYTF.

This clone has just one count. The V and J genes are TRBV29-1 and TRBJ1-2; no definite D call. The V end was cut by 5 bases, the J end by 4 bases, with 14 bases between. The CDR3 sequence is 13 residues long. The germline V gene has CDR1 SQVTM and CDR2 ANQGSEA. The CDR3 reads CSVLREESYGYTF. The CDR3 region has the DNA TGCAGCGTTTTAAGGGAGGAAAGCTATGGCTACACCTTC. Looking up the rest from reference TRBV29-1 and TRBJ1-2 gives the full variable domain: SAVISQKPSRDICQRGTSLTIQCQVDSQVTMMFWYRQQPGQSLTLIATANQGSEATYESGFVIDKFPISRPNLTFSTLTVSNMSPEDSSIYLCSVLREESYGYTFGSGTRLTVV.

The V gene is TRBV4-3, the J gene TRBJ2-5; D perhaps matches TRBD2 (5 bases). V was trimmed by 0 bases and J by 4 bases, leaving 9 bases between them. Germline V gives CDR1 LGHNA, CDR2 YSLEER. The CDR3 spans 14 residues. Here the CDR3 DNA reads TGCGCCAGCAGCCAAGACCTAGCCCGAGAGACCCAGTACTTC. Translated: CASSQDLARETQYF.

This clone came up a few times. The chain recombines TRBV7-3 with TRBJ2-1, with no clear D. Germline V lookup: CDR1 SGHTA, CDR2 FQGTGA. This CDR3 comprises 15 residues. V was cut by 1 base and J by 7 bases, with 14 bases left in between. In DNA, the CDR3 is TGTGCCAGCAGCTTAAGCTCCCCGCACTTTAATGAGCAGTTCTTC. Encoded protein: CASSLSSPHFNEQFF.

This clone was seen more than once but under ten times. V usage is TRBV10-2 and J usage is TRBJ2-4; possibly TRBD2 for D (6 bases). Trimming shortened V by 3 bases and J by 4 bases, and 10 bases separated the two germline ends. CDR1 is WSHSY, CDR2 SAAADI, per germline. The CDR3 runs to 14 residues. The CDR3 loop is CASSERRGKNIQYF. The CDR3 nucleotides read TGCGCCAGCAGTGAAAGGCGGGGAAAAAACATTCAGTACTTC.

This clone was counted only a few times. Here the CDR3 DNA reads TGTGCCAGCAGCTTACCTGGATCCCTAACAGGGATCTCTGGCTACACCTTC. Translating it yields CASSLPGSLTGISGYTF. This rearrangement joins TRBV11-2 to TRBJ1-2; D is possibly TRBD1 (6 bases). The CDR3 has 17 amino acids. V shed 2 bases and J shed 7 bases, with 23 bases lying between them. Per germline, CDR1 SGHAT and CDR2 FQNNGV.

The DNA of the CDR3 is TGTGCCAGCAGTTTCAGGGAAGGAACTGAAGCTTTCTTT. This sequence encodes CASSFREGTEAFF. V is TRBV27 and J is TRBJ1-1; perhaps TRBD1 as D (5 bases). The CDR3 is 13 residues long. V was shortened by 3 bases and J by 5 bases, with 10 bases between the two germline ends. CDR1 and CDR2 from the germline V gene are MNHEY and SMNVEV (reference sequence).

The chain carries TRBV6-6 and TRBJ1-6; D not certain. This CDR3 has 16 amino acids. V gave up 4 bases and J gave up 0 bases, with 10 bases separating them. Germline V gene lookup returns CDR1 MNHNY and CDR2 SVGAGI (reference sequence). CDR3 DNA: TGTGCCAGCAGTTGGTCAGCTAGCTCCTATAATTCACCCCTCCACTTT. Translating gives CASSWSASSYNSPLHF.

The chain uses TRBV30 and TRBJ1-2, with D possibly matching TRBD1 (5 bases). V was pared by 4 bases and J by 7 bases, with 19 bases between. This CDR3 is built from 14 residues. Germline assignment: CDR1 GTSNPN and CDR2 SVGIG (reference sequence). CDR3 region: CAWNRLGTFSGYTF. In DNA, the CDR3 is TGTGCCTGGAACCGACTCGGGACCTTCAGTGGCTACACCTTC.

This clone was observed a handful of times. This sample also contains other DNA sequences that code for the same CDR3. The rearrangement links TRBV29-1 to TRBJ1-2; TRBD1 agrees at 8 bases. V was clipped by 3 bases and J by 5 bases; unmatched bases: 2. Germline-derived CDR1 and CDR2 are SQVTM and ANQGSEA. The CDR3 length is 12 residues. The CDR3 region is CSVDRTGYGYTF. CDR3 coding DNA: TGCAGCGTTGATCGGACAGGGTATGGCTACACCTTC.

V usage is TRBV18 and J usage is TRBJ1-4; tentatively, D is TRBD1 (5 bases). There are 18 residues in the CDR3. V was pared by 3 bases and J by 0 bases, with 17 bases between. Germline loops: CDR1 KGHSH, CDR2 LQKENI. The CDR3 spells CASSPVAGLSATNEKLFF. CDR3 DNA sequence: TGTGCCAGCTCACCCGTGGCGGGACTCTCTGCAACTAATGAAAAACTGTTTTTT.

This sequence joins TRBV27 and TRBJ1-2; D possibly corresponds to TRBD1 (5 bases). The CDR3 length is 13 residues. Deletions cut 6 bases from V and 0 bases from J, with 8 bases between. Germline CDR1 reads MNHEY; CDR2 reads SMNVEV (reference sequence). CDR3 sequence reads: CASSRGPNYGYTF. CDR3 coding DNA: TGTGCCAGCAGCCGGGGACCTAACTATGGCTACACCTTC.

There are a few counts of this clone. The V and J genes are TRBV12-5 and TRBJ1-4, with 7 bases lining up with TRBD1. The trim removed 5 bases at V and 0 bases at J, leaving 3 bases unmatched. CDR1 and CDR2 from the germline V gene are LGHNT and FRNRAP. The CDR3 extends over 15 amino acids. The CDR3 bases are TGTGCTAGTGGTCCTGGACAGGCAACTAATGAAAAACTGTTTTTT. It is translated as CASGPGQATNEKLFF.

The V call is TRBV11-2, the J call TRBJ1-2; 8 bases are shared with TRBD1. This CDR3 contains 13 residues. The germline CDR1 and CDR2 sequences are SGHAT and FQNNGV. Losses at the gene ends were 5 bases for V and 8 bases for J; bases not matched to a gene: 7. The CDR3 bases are TGTGCCAGCAGCCAGGACAGGGCCTACGGCTACACCTTC. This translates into CASSQDRAYGYTF. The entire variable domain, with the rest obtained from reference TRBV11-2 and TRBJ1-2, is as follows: EAGVAQSPRYKIIEKRQSVAFWCNPISGHATLYWYQQILGQGPKLLIQFQNNGVVDDSQLPKDRFSAERLKGVDSTLKIQPAKLEDSAVYLCASSQDRAYGYTFGSGTRLTVV.

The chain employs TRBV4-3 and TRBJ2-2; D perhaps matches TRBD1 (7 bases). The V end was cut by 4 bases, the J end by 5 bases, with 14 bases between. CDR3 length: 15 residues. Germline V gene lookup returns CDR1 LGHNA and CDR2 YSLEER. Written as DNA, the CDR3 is TGCGCCAGCAGCCGTAATCAGGGGGGAACCGGGGAGCTGTTTTTT. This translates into CASSRNQGGTGELFF.

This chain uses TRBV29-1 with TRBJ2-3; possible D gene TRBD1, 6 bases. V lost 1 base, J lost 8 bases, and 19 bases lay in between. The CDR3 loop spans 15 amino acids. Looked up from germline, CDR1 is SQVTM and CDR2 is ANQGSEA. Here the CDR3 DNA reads TGCAGCGTTGAAGCAGTGACAGGTGGTATAGGTACGCAGTATTTT. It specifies CSVEAVTGGIGTQYF.